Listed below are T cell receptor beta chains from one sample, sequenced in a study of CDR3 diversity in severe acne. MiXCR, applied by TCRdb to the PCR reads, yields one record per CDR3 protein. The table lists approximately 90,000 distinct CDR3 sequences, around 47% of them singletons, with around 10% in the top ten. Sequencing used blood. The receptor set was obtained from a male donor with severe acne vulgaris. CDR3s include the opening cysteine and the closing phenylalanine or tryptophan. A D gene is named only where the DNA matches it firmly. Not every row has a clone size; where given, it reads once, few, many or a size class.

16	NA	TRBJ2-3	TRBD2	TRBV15	CATSRRTSGATDTQYF	TGTGCCACCAGCAGGCGGACTAGCGGCGCCACAGATACGCAGTATTTT
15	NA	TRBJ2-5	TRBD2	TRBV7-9	CASSRTSGGKETQYF	TGTGCCAGCAGCAGGACTAGCGGGGGTAAAGAGACCCAGTACTTC
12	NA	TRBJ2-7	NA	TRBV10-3	CASSLANDEQYF	TGTGCCAGCAGTTTGGCCAACGACGAGCAGTACTTC
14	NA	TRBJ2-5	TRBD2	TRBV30	CAWSQRLAEGTQYF	TGTGCCTGGAGTCAGCGGCTAGCGGAGGGGACCCAGTACTTC
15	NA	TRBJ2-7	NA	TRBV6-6	CASWGAERSSYEQYF	TGTGCCTCCTGGGGGGCTGAAAGGAGCTCCTACGAGCAGTACTTC
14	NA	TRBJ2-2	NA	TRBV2	CASNLGWATGELFF	TGTGCCAGCAACTTAGGTTGGGCGACCGGGGAGCTGTTTTTT
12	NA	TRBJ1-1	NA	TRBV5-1	CASSGRLGEAFF	TGCGCCAGCTCAGGACGGTTGGGTGAAGCTTTCTTT
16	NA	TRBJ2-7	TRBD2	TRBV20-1	CSARDMSGRANIVPYF	TGCAGTGCTAGAGATATGAGCGGGAGGGCCAATATTGTTCCGTACTTC
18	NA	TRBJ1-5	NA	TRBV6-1	CASWGQTNRLWGNQPQHF	TGTGCCAGCTGGGGGCAAACTAACAGGCTGTGGGGCAATCAGCCCCAGCATTTT
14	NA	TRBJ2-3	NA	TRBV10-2	CASIPGTSTDTQYF	TGCGCCAGCATTCCCGGAACTAGCACAGATACGCAGTATTTT
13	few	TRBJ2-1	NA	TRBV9	CASSASGVNEQFF	TGTGCCAGCAGCGCCTCAGGGGTCAATGAGCAGTTCTTC
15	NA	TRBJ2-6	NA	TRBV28	CASSFRPSGANVLTF	TGTGCCAGCAGCTTCAGGCCCTCTGGGGCCAACGTCCTGACTTTC
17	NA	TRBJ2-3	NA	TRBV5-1	CVSSLRHREGPTDTQYF	TGCGTCAGCAGCCTTCGTCATCGCGAGGGACCCACAGATACGCAGTATTTT
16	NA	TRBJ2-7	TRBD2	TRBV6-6	CAIRASGRASSDEQYF	TGTGCCATCAGGGCTAGCGGGAGGGCGAGTAGCGACGAGCAGTACTTC
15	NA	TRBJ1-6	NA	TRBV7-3	CASGLETAWGMALHF	TGTGCCAGCGGCTTAGAGACAGCTTGGGGTATGGCCCTCCACTTT
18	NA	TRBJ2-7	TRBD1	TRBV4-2	CASSQDPPIGTGNDEQYF	TGTGCCAGCAGCCAAGACCCGCCCATTGGGACAGGGAACGACGAGCAGTACTTC
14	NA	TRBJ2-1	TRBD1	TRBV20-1	CSASSLPTGLEQFF	TGCAGTGCCAGCAGTTTACCGACAGGGTTGGAGCAGTTCTTC
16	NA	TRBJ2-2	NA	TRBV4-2	CASSQDGVAHSGELFF	TGTGCCAGCAGCCAAGATGGAGTAGCCCACTCTGGGGAGCTGTTTTTT
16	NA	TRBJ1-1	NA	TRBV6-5	CASSYDPRLRNTEAFF	TGTGCCAGCAGTTACGACCCCAGGTTAAGGAACACTGAAGCTTTCTTT
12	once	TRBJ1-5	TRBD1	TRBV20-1	CSADRGPETQHF	TGCAGTGCAGACAGGGGTCCAGAGACCCAGCATTTT
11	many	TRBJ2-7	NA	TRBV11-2	CASSFYYEQYF	TGTGCCAGCAGCTTTTACTACGAGCAGTACTTC
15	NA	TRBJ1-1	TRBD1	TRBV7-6	CASSPGTGGNTEAFF	TGTGCCAGCAGCCCCGGGACAGGAGGGAACACTGAAGCTTTCTTT
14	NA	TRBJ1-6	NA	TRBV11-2	CASSWGPYNSPLHF	TGTGCCAGCAGCTGGGGCCCCTATAATTCACCCCTCCACTTT
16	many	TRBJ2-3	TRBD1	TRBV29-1	CSVDPLDRPSTDTQYF	TGCAGCGTTGATCCCCTGGACAGGCCTAGCACAGATACGCAGTATTTT
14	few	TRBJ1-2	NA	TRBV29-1	CSVEERTTNYGYTF	TGCAGCGTTGAAGAACGGACAACTAACTATGGCTACACCTTC
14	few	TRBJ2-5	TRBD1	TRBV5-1	CASSLGTGSETQYF	TGCGCCAGCAGCTTGGGGACAGGTTCAGAGACCCAGTACTTC
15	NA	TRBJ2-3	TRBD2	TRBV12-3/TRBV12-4	CASSFVLAGEVRQYF	TGTGCCAGCAGTTTCGTTCTAGCGGGGGAAGTCAGGCAGTATTTT
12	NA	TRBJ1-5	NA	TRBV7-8	CAQRRSNQPQHF	TGTGCCCAACGGAGAAGCAATCAGCCCCAGCATTTT
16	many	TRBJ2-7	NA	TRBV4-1	CASSPPGQDVNLLKYF	TGCGCCAGCAGCCCCCCAGGGCAGGACGTGAATTTATTAAAGTACTTC
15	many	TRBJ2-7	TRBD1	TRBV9	CASSEGEGTVYEQYF	TGTGCCAGCAGCGAGGGAGAAGGGACAGTCTACGAGCAGTACTTC
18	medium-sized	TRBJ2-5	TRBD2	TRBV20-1	CSAKTWTSGRLVQETQYF	TGCAGTGCTAAAACGTGGACTAGCGGGAGGTTGGTCCAAGAGACCCAGTACTTC
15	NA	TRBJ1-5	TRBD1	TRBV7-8	CASSLYRGQGQPQHF	TGTGCCAGCAGCTTATACAGGGGGCAGGGTCAGCCCCAGCATTTT
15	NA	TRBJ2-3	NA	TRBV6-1	CASSESSGYTDTQYF	TGTGCCAGCAGTGAATCTTCGGGATACACAGATACGCAGTATTTT
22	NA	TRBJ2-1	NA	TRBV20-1	CRAWGLGRVSLCQPYRGNEQFF	NA
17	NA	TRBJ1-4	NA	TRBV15	CATSRENVGITNEKLFF	TGTGCCACCAGCAGAGAGAATGTGGGGATTACTAATGAAAAACTGTTTTTT
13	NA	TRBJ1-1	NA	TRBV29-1	CSVEGHSNTEAFF	TGCAGCGTTGAAGGACATTCGAACACTGAAGCTTTCTTT
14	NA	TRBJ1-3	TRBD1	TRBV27	CASRRQGYGNTIYF	TGTGCCAGCAGGCGACAGGGATATGGAAACACCATATATTTT
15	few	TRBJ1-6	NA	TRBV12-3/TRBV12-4	CASSLARADNSPLHF	TGTGCCAGCAGTTTAGCGCGGGCTGATAATTCACCCCTCCACTTT
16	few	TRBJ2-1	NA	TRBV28	CASSAFSRGSYNEQFF	TGTGCCAGCAGTGCCTTTAGCAGAGGCTCCTACAATGAGCAGTTCTTC
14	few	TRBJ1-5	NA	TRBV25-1	CASRGANSNQPQHF	TGTGCCAGCCGCGGGGCTAATAGCAATCAGCCCCAGCATTTT
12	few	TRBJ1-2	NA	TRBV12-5	CASSPQELGYTF	TGTGCCAGCAGTCCCCAGGAATTGGGCTACACCTTC
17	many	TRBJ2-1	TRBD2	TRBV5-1	CASSLIPGLADYNEQFF	TGCGCCAGCAGCTTGATTCCGGGACTAGCCGATTACAATGAGCAGTTCTTC
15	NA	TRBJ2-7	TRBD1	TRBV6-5	CASSFRGSLSYEQYF	TGTGCCAGCAGTTTCAGGGGGTCCCTCTCCTACGAGCAGTACTTC
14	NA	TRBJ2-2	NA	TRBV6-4	CASSDSEDPGELFF	TGTGCCAGCAGTGACTCAGAGGACCCCGGGGAGCTGTTTTTT
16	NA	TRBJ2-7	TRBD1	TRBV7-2	CASSASTGTETYEQYF	TGTGCCAGCAGCGCATCGACCGGGACAGAGACCTACGAGCAGTACTTC
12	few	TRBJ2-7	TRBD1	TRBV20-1	CSARYPGGEQYF	TGCAGTGCTAGATATCCAGGGGGCGAGCAGTACTTC
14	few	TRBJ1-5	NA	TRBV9	CASRTTDGGQPQHF	TGTGCCAGCAGAACAACGGACGGGGGTCAGCCCCAGCATTTT
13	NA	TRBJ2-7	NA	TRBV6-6	CASSYLRDHEQYF	TGTGCCAGCAGTTACCTGCGGGACCACGAGCAGTACTTC
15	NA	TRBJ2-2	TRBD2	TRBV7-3	CASSLSSGRTGELFF	TGTGCCAGCAGCTTAAGTAGCGGGAGGACCGGGGAGCTGTTTTTT
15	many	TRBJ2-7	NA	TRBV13	CASSSREGDSYEQYF	TGTGCCAGCAGCTCGAGAGAAGGGGACTCCTACGAGCAGTACTTC
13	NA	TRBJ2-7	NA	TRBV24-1	CATSDLRETEQYF	TGTGCCACCAGTGATCTCAGGGAAACCGAGCAGTACTTC
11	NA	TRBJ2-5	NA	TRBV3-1	CASSQKKTQYF	TGTGCCAGCAGCCAAAAAAAGACCCAGTACTTC
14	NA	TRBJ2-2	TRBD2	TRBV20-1	CSARGGMNTGELFF	TGCAGTGCTAGGGGGGGGATGAACACCGGGGAGCTGTTTTTT
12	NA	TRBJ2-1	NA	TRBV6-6	CASSKAGPGEFF	TGTGCCAGCAGCAAGGCCGGGCCCGGAGAGTTCTTC
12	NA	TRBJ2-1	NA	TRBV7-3	CASSLYRDEQFF	TGTGCCAGCAGCTTATACAGGGATGAGCAGTTCTTC
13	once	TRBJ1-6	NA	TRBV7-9	CASTPPSGSSLHF	TGTGCCAGCACGCCCCCCTCGGGTTCATCCCTCCACTTT
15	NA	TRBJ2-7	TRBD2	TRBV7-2	CASSGGSSPTYEQYF	TGTGCCAGCAGCGGCGGGAGCAGCCCGACCTACGAGCAGTACTTC